The 17 T cell receptor beta chains below come from one sample, sequenced in a study of T-cell memory formation after mild COVID-19. In TCRdb, the 5' RACE reads were re-called with MiXCR into one record per CDR3 protein. Among hundreds of thousands of distinct CDR3 sequences, over 7% were seen once, and the ten largest hold less than 25%. The specimen was PBMCs or a T cell subset sorted from them (not recorded which). Receptors originate from a young man who had mild COVID-19 (a few samples of this study predate the infection). Cell type and time point are not known.

For the CDR3, the DNA is TGTGCCAGCAGCTCCTACACTGACGGAAACACTGAAGCTTTCTTT. Translating gives CASSSYTDGNTEAFF. The chain uses TRBV7-6 and TRBJ1-1; D is uncertain. Germline values: CDR1 SGHVS, CDR2 FNYEAQ. The CDR3 extends over 15 amino acids. Trimming took off 4 bases at V and 2 bases at J, with 14 bases between the two ends.

The table lists this clonotype with a few counts. CDR3 bases: TGTGCCAGCTCACCAGCCGGAGGAGGGGAGACCCAGTACTTC. It codes for CASSPAGGGETQYF. This rearrangement joins TRBV18 to TRBJ2-5, with D perhaps matching TRBD2 (6 bases). The germline V gene has CDR1 KGHSH and CDR2 LQKENI. V was trimmed by 2 bases and J by 5 bases, leaving 12 bases between them. This CDR3 is built from 14 residues.

A few counts support this clonotype. The chain combines TRBV24-1 with TRBJ2-1; 8 nucleotides agree with TRBD2. The ends lost 3 bases at V and 5 bases at J; junction bases unmatched: 11. The CDR3 runs 17 residues. The V gene's germline CDR1 is KGHDR and CDR2 SFDVKD. For the CDR3, the DNA is TGTGCCACCAGTGATCCCCCAGGGGCTAGCGGGCACAATGAGCAGTTCTTC. This sequence encodes CATSDPPGASGHNEQFF.

The sample holds a few counts of this clonotype. The rearrangement joins TRBV7-9 to TRBJ1-5, with TRBD1 matching 9 bases. Unmatched junction bases numbered 13, after V lost 5 bases and J lost 5 bases. This CDR3 has 17 residues. Germline lookup yields CDR1 SEHNR and CDR2 FQNEAQ (reference sequence). The CDR3 is CASSPSGTGRGDQPQHF. The CDR3 DNA reads as TGTGCCAGCAGCCCGTCCGGGACAGGGCGCGGAGATCAGCCCCAGCATTTT.

This clonotype was counted only a few times. This sequence joins TRBV19 and TRBJ2-7; D remains ambiguous. Trimming pared 3 bases from V and 7 bases from J, leaving 16 bases between. The CDR3 covers 14 residues. Germline values: CDR1 LNHDA, CDR2 SQIVND (reference sequence). The CDR3 nucleotides are TGTGCCAGTAGTATTAGCTCGCCGAGAGAGGAGCAGTACTTC. Translation: CASSISSPREEQYF.

This clonotype was picked up many times. The CDR3 region is CASSLEGGSYNEQFF. CDR3 coding DNA: TGTGCCAGCAGCTTAGAAGGGGGTTCCTACAATGAGCAGTTCTTC. The chain carries TRBV7-8 and TRBJ2-1; weak D call: TRBD1 (6 bases). V lost 1 base and J lost 1, with 8 bases in between. The germline V gene has CDR1 SGHVS and CDR2 FQNEAQ. The CDR3 runs to 15 residues. Filled out from reference TRBV7-8 and TRBJ2-1, the complete variable domain reads GAGVSQSPRYKVAKRGQDVALRCDPISGHVSLFWYQQALGQGPEFLTYFQNEAQLDKSGLPSDRFFAERPEGSVSTLKIQRTQQEDSAVYLCASSLEGGSYNEQFFGPGTRLTVL.

This clonotype was counted at least ten times. The V and J genes are TRBV7-2 and TRBJ2-5; D may be TRBD2 (5 bases). Germline V CDR1 and CDR2: SGHTA, FQGNSA. The germline V and J ends were trimmed by 8 bases and 5 bases, with 15 bases remaining between them. This CDR3 is 13 amino acids long. The CDR3 DNA is TGTGCCAGCTGTCGGACTTTTTTGGAGACCCAGTACTTC. Residues: CASCRTFLETQYF.

The rearrangement joins TRBV4-3 to TRBJ2-3; D gene unclear. CDR1 and CDR2 from the germline V gene are LGHNA and YSLEER. Trimming took off 0 bases at V and 0 bases at J, with 10 bases between the two ends. The CDR3 is 16 residues long. The CDR3 DNA reads TGCGCCAGCAGCCAAGAAACTGCATCTAGCACAGATACGCAGTATTTT. Protein sequence: CASSQETASSTDTQYF.

At least ten counts were recorded for this clonotype. CDR3 sequence (DNA): TGTGCCAGTAGTATTCAGACAGGGGGGCAGTACTTC. This encodes CASSIQTGGQYF. The V and J genes are TRBV19 and TRBJ2-4; 9 positions match TRBD1. CDR1 is LNHDA and CDR2 is SQIVND in the germline V gene (reference sequence). This CDR3 spans 12 amino acids. Trimming took 3 bases from V and 13 from J; bases not matched to a gene: 4.

A single count supports this clonotype. The chain carries TRBV11-1 and TRBJ1-2, with D possibly TRBD1 on 6 matching bases. CDR1 and CDR2 from the germline V gene are SGHAT and FQDESV (reference sequence). This CDR3 has 14 residues. V was cut by 8 bases and J by 4 bases, with 17 bases left in between. The CDR3 DNA is TGTGCCAGCCGCGAGGCAGGGGCCCTCTATGGCTACACCTTC. Amino acid sequence: CASREAGALYGYTF.

This chain links TRBV4-3 with TRBJ2-1, with 12 bases that match TRBD2. The J segment lost 2 bases and the V segment lost 3 bases, leaving 5 bases of the junction unmatched. The germline CDR1 and CDR2 sequences are LGHNA and YSLEER. CDR3 length: 17 amino acids. As DNA, the CDR3 is TGCGCCAGCAGCCAGGGGCTAGCGGGGGGGGCCTACAATGAGCAGTTCTTC. Translating gives CASSQGLAGGAYNEQFF.

The chain recombines TRBV4-1 with TRBJ2-4; D may be TRBD1 or TRBD2 (5 bases each). The germline V gene has CDR1 MGHRA and CDR2 YSYEKL. Trimming cost V 1 base and J 8 bases, with 9 bases left between them. The CDR3 runs 13 residues. The CDR3 region is CASSQVLGDIQYF. In DNA, the CDR3 is TGCGCCAGCAGCCAAGTTTTGGGGGACATTCAGTACTTC.

The rearrangement joins TRBV6-6 to TRBJ2-7, with 7 bases identical to TRBD1. The J segment lost 3 bases and the V segment lost 2 bases, leaving 4 bases of the junction unmatched. Germline V gene sequence: CDR1 MNHNY, CDR2 SVGAGI (reference sequence). This CDR3 has 14 residues. The CDR3 nucleotides are TGTGCCAGCAGTTACGACCACAGGGGCTACGAGCAGTACGTC. It translates to CASSYDHRGYEQYV.

This clonotype was detected only a few times. The chain uses TRBV10-3 and TRBJ1-2; no reliable D call. V was clipped by 6 bases and J by 3 bases, with 5 bases between them. CDR3 length equals 11 residues. Germline CDR1 reads ENHRY; CDR2 reads SYGVKD. The CDR3 DNA is TGTGCCATCAGGGCACACTATGGCTACACCTTC. Its protein product is CAIRAHYGYTF.

This clonotype was counted at least ten times. V and J are TRBV7-2 and TRBJ2-4; D might be TRBD1 or TRBD2, each matching 6 bases. CDR3 length: 16 residues. Deletions cut 1 base from V and 0 bases from J, with 10 bases between. Germline-derived CDR1 and CDR2 are SGHTA and FQGNSA. The CDR3 here is CASSLEGGSAKNIQYF. Written as DNA, the CDR3 is TGTGCCAGCAGCTTAGAGGGGGGATCAGCCAAAAACATTCAGTACTTC.

This clonotype was picked up many times. The J gene is TRBJ2-3, the V gene TRBV5-1; D is uncertain. The V gene's germline CDR1 is SGHRS and CDR2 YFSETQ. Trimming shortened V by 3 bases and J by 4 bases, and 21 bases separated the two germline ends. This CDR3 spans 17 amino acids. CDR3: CASSSTYTRPRADTQYF. The CDR3 region has the DNA TGCGCCAGCAGCTCGACGTATACCCGACCCCGGGCAGATACGCAGTATTTT.

The table lists this clonotype with many counts. The rearrangement links TRBV3-1 to TRBJ2-5; maybe TRBD2 (7 bases). The V end lost 5 bases, the J end lost 5 bases, and 12 bases lay between the germline ends. This CDR3 region has 13 residues. The germline gives CDR1 LGHDT, CDR2 YNNKEL (reference sequence). CDR3 sequence: CASSGGGQETQYF. The DNA for the CDR3 is TGTGCCAGCAGCGGGGGGGGCCAGGAGACCCAGTACTTC.